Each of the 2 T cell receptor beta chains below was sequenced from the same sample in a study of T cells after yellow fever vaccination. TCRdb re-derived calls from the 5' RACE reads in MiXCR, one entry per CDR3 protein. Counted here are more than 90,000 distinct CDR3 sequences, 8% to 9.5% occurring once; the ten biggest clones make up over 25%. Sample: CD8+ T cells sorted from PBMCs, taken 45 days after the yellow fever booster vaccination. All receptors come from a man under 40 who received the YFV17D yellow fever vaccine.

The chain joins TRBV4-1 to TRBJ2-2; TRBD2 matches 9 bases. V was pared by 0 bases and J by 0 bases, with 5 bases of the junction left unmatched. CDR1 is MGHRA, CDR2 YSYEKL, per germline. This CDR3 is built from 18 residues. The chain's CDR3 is CASSQELAGGPNTGELFF. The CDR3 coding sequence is TGCGCCAGCAGCCAAGAACTAGCGGGCGGACCGAACACCGGGGAGCTGTTTTTT.

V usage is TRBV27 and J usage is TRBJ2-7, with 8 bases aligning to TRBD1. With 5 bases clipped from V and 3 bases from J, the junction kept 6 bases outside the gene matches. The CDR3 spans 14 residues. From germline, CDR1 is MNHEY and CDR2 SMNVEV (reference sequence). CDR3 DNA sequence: TGTGCCAGCAGTACAGGACAGGGCTTCTACGAGCAGTACTTC. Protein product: CASSTGQGFYEQYF.